A single sample is the source of the 24 T cell receptor beta chains below, sequenced in a study of blood T cell repertoires in COVID-19. Data came from immunoSEQ multiplex PCR; TCRdb stores just in-frame clones and leaves some out. The data show 300,000 to 450,000 clones, 89% seen once. Sequenced: peripheral blood. The receptors stem from a woman aged 25 to 45 with COVID-19, enrolled during active disease.

This sequence joins TRBV6-5 and TRBJ1-5; 8 positions match TRBD1. Germline trimming cut 4 bases from V and 5 bases from J; bases unmatched to any gene: 1. CDR1 and CDR2 from the germline V gene are MNHEY and SVGAGI. The CDR3 contains 13 residues. CDR3 loop: CASSSDRDQPQHF. In nucleotides, the CDR3 is TGTGCCAGCAGTTCGGACAGGGATCAGCCCCAGCATTTT.

Regarding this clone: Different DNA sequences within this sample yield the same CDR3. The V and J genes are TRBV2 and TRBJ2-7; TRBD1 might be the D (5 bases). Germline V gene lookup returns CDR1 SNHLY and CDR2 FYNNEI. The CDR3 consists of 12 residues. V shed 6 bases and J shed 2 bases, with 8 bases lying between them. The CDR3 DNA follows: TGTGCCAGCAGCGCGACAGCCTACGAGCAGTACGTC. This gives the protein CASSATAYEQYV.

The DNA of the CDR3 is TGTGCCAGCAGCGCCGCCGGGACAGGGGGTTCACCCCTCCACTTT. Its translation is CASSAAGTGGSPLHF. The genes are TRBV9 and TRBJ1-6; TRBD1 agrees at 11 bases. The V segment lost 3 bases and the J segment 9 bases; nucleotides outside the gene matches: 5. This CDR3 region has 15 residues. The germline gives CDR1 SGDLS, CDR2 YYNGEE.

V usage is TRBV7-9 and J usage is TRBJ1-3; 7 bases align to TRBD1. Germline trimming cut 4 bases from V and 3 bases from J; bases unmatched to any gene: 3. This CDR3 contains 14 residues. The germline V gene encodes CDR1 SEHNR and CDR2 FQNEAQ (reference sequence). CDR3 sequence (DNA): TGTGCCAGCAGCTCAAACAGGGGTGGAAACACCATATATTTT. This translates into CASSSNRGGNTIYF. Full variable domain (remainder filled in from reference TRBV7-9 and TRBJ1-3): DTGVSQNPRHKITKRGQNVTFRCDPISEHNRLYWYRQTLGQGPEFLTYFQNEAQLEKSRLLSDRFSAERPKGSFSTLEIQRTEQGDSAMYLCASSSNRGGNTIYFGEGSWLTVV.

The V call is TRBV19, the J call TRBJ2-2; the match to TRBD2 covers 10 bases. The CDR3 length is 14 residues. V gave up 5 bases and J gave up 6 bases; unmatched junction bases: 3. CDR1 is LNHDA and CDR2 is SQIVND in the germline V gene (reference sequence). CDR3 residues: CASSPGLASGELFF. CDR3 in DNA: TGTGCCAGTAGTCCGGGACTAGCGTCCGGGGAGCTGTTTTTT.

The chain carries TRBV27 and TRBJ2-1; 7 bases align to TRBD2. This CDR3 comprises 15 residues. The trim removed 7 bases at V and 2 bases at J, leaving 8 bases unmatched. Germline CDR1 reads MNHEY; CDR2 reads SMNVEV (reference sequence). The CDR3 here is CASKRLAPPYNEQFF. The CDR3 coding sequence is TGTGCCAGCAAGAGACTAGCCCCCCCCTACAATGAGCAGTTCTTC.

The V gene is TRBV2, the J gene TRBJ2-5, with 7 nucleotides matching TRBD1. J was trimmed by 5 bases and V by 2 bases; bases with no gene match: 8. The germline V gene encodes CDR1 SNHLY and CDR2 FYNNEI. This CDR3 contains 15 residues. The CDR3 spells CASSETHPRGETQYF. The DNA of the CDR3 is TGTGCCAGCAGTGAAACTCATCCCAGGGGGGAGACCCAGTACTTC. The entire variable domain, with the rest obtained from reference TRBV2 and TRBJ2-5, is as follows: EPEVTQTPSHQVTQMGQEVILRCVPISNHLYFYWYRQILGQKVEFLVSFYNNEISEKSEIFDDQFSVERPDGSNFTLKIRSTKLEDSAMYFCASSETHPRGETQYFGPGTRLLVL.

The V call is TRBV9, the J call TRBJ2-3, with D maybe TRBD1 (5 bases). This CDR3 has 14 amino acids. V was cut by 1 base and J by 6 bases, with 12 bases left in between. The germline gives CDR1 SGDLS, CDR2 YYNGEE. The CDR3 coding sequence is TGTGCCAGCAGCGTATCAGGGTTTGTGGATACGCAGTATTTT. Protein: CASSVSGFVDTQYF.

The V and J genes are TRBV6-5 and TRBJ1-1, with D possibly matching TRBD1 (5 bases). CDR1 MNHEY and CDR2 SVGAGI come from the germline V gene. Trimming took 5 bases from V and 10 from J, leaving 20 bases between them. This CDR3 comprises 14 residues. The chain's CDR3 is CASSRGVGTVGAFF. CDR3 DNA sequence: TGTGCCAGCAGTCGTGGGGTGGGGACTGTTGGAGCTTTCTTT.

CDR3 sequence reads: CASIMGQGVGITEAFF. Written as DNA, the CDR3 is TGTGCCAGCATCATGGGACAGGGGGTTGGAATCACTGAAGCTTTCTTT. This sequence joins TRBV6-6 and TRBJ1-1, with 11 positions matching TRBD1. V lost 7 bases and J lost 4; bases outside the gene matches: 11. This CDR3 region has 16 residues. From germline, CDR1 is MNHNY and CDR2 SVGAGI (reference sequence).

This clone was seen more than once but under ten times. This chain uses TRBV6-6 with TRBJ2-7, with 8 bases lining up with TRBD1. The J segment lost 4 bases and the V segment lost 5 bases, leaving 13 bases of the junction unmatched. This CDR3 is built from 16 residues. In germline, CDR1 is MNHNY, CDR2 SVGAGI (reference sequence). For the CDR3, the DNA is TGTGCCAGCAGTCGAGGGGACAGGTTCCCCTTATACGAGCAGTACGTC. This encodes CASSRGDRFPLYEQYV.

The gene calls are TRBV6-2 or TRBV6-3 and TRBJ2-3; 9 nucleotides match TRBD2. There are 16 residues in the CDR3. Losses at the gene ends were 5 bases for V and 3 bases for J; bases not matched to a gene: 9. Germline V gene sequence: CDR1 MNHEY, CDR2 SVGEGT. For the CDR3, the DNA is TGTGCCAGCAGTACTCGTGGTAGCGGGGGTACAGATACGCAGTATTTT. It yields the protein CASSTRGSGGTDTQYF.

The chain uses TRBV18 and TRBJ2-7; D might be TRBD2 (5 bases). Germline V lookup: CDR1 KGHSH, CDR2 LQKENI. The CDR3 sequence is 13 residues long. The V end lost 1 base, the J end lost 4 bases, and 8 bases lay between the germline ends. CDR3 amino acids: CASSPLSGYEQYV. CDR3 nucleotide sequence: TGTGCCAGCTCACCACTCAGCGGATACGAGCAGTACGTC.

V gene TRBV19 combines with J gene TRBJ2-1; 9 bases map to TRBD2. Germline V gene sequence: CDR1 LNHDA, CDR2 SQIVND (reference sequence). This CDR3 has 15 amino acids. The V and J ends lost 3 bases and 6 bases, in that order; junction bases with no gene match: 6. CDR3 DNA sequence: TGTGCCAGTAGTATTGTGGGGACTAGCACCAATGAGCAGTTCTTC. Translating it yields CASSIVGTSTNEQFF. The whole variable domain, remainder taken from reference TRBV19 and TRBJ2-1, is DGGITQSPKYLFRKEGQNVTLSCEQNLNHDAMYWYRQDPGQGLRLIYYSQIVNDFQKGDIAEGYSVSREKKESFPLTVTSAQKNPTAFYLCASSIVGTSTNEQFFGPGTRLTVL.

The chain has TRBV5-1 and TRBJ1-2; the match to TRBD1 covers 7 bases. The CDR3 loop spans 16 amino acids. From germline, CDR1 is SGHRS and CDR2 YFSETQ. V lost 5 bases, J lost 0 bases, and 10 bases stayed unmatched. CDR3 sequence (DNA): TGCGCCAGCAGGGCTCCAGTAGGGGGCACTAACTATGGCTACACCTTC. Translation: CASRAPVGGTNYGYTF.

The chain couples TRBV19 to TRBJ2-3; D not resolved. This CDR3 is built from 18 residues. V lost 3 bases and J 2 bases, leaving 21 bases between the germline ends. CDR1 and CDR2 from the germline V gene are LNHDA and SQIVND (reference sequence). The CDR3: CASSMWPSWQRITDTQYF. CDR3 in DNA: TGTGCCAGTAGTATGTGGCCCTCCTGGCAGCGCATCACAGATACGCAGTATTTT.

V usage is TRBV24-1 and J usage is TRBJ2-5; TRBD1 aligns across 8 bases. J gave up 2 bases and V 5 bases, and 6 bases lay outside the gene matches. Germline lookup yields CDR1 KGHDR and CDR2 SFDVKD. The CDR3 is 15 amino acids. DNA of the CDR3: TGTGCCACCAGTGCGGGGACAGGAACGCAAGAGACCCAGTACTTC. It specifies CATSAGTGTQETQYF.

The V and J genes are TRBV5-4 and TRBJ2-1; TRBD2 matches 12 bases. This CDR3 comprises 19 residues. Germline assignment: CDR1 SGHNT and CDR2 YYREEE (reference sequence). J lost 4 bases, V lost 3 bases, and 14 bases had no gene match. Here the CDR3 DNA reads TGTGCCAGCAGCTCACCAACTAGCGGGAGGATTGTGTGGTACAATGAGCAGTTCTTC. Amino acids: CASSSPTSGRIVWYNEQFF.

The chain links TRBV4-3 to TRBJ1-6, with D tentatively TRBD1 (5 bases). The V gene lost 3 bases and the J gene lost 8 bases, with 14 bases spanning the gap. This CDR3 spans 15 amino acids. The germline V gene encodes CDR1 LGHNA and CDR2 YSLEER. CDR3 sequence: CASSQGGTVDSPLHF. In DNA form, the CDR3 reads TGCGCCAGCAGCCAGGGGGGGACGGTGGATTCACCCCTCCACTTT.

The chain combines TRBV4-2 with TRBJ2-6; no clear D. The germline CDR1 and CDR2 sequences are LGHNA and YNFKEQ. CDR3 length equals 13 residues. The V and J ends lost 4 bases and 4 bases respectively, with 5 bases between them. The chain's CDR3 is CASSPVGANVLTF. The CDR3 nucleotides are TGTGCCAGCAGCCCCGTGGGGGCCAACGTCCTGACTTTC.

V gene TRBV24-1 combines with J gene TRBJ1-2; 10 bases map to TRBD1. The CDR3 spans 13 residues. The V segment lost 4 bases and the J segment 8 bases; nucleotides outside the gene matches: 3. The germline V gene has CDR1 KGHDR and CDR2 SFDVKD. CDR3 residues: CATSERTGGGYTF. CDR3 nucleotide sequence: TGTGCCACCAGTGAGAGGACAGGGGGAGGCTACACCTTC.

This clone was detected a few times. The J gene is TRBJ2-7, the V gene TRBV10-1; 7 bases map to TRBD2. Germline CDR1 reads WNHNN; CDR2 reads SYGVQD (reference sequence). This CDR3 is built from 16 residues. With 4 bases clipped from V and 5 bases from J, the junction kept 14 bases outside the gene matches. CDR3 nucleotide sequence: TGCGCCAGCAGTGGAGAAGAAGCGGGATGGGTCGACGAGCAGTACTTC. It encodes CASSGEEAGWVDEQYF.

The chain carries TRBV7-2 and TRBJ1-2; a weak D match, TRBD1 (6 bases). The germline V and J ends were trimmed by 4 bases and 8 bases, with 23 bases remaining between them. This CDR3 is 16 amino acids long. CDR1 SGHTA and CDR2 FQGNSA come from the germline V gene. The CDR3 DNA reads as TGTGCCAGCAGCTCTAAAGGGGGTGGCATTGCACGGGGCTACACCTTC. This translates into CASSSKGGGIARGYTF.

This clone has only one observation. The chain employs TRBV11-2 and TRBJ1-1; 7 bases fit TRBD1. Germline trimming cut 1 base from V and 13 bases from J; bases unmatched to any gene: 3. Germline V gene lookup returns CDR1 SGHAT and CDR2 FQNNGV. The CDR3 runs 11 residues. The CDR3 reads CASSLGQGIFF. CDR3 bases: TGTGCCAGCAGCTTAGGACAGGGAATTTTCTTT.